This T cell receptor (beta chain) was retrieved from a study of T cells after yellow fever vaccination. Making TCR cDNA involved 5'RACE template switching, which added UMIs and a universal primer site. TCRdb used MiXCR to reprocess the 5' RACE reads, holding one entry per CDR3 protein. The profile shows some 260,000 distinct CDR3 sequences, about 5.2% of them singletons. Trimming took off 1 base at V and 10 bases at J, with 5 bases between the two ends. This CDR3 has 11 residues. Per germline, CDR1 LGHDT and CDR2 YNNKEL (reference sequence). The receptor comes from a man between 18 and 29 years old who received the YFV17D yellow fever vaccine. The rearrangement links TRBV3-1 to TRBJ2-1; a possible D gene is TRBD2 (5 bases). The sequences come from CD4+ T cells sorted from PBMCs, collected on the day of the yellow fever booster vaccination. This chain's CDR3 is CASSQGLEQFF. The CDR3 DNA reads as TGTGCCAGCAGCCAAGGACTAGAGCAGTTCTTC.